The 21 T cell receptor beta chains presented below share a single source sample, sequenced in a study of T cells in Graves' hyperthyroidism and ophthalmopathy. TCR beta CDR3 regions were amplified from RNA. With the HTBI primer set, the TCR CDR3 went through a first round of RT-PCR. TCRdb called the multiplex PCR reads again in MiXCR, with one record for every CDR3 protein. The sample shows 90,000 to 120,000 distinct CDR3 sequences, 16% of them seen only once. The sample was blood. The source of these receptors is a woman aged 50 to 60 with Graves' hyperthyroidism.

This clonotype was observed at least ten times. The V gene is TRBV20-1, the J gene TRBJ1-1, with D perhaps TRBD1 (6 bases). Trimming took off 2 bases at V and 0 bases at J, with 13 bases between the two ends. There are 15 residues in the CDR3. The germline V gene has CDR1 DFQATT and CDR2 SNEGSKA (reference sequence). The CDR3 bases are TGCAGTGCTAGACGATCAGGGGCGGTGAACACTGAAGCTTTCTTT. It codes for CSARRSGAVNTEAFF.

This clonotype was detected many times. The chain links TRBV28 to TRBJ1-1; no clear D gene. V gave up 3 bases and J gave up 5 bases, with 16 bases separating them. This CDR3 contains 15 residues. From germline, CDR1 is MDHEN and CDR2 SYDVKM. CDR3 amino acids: CASSFLRVRRTEAFF. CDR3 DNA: TGTGCCAGCAGTTTCCTCCGGGTCCGGAGAACTGAAGCTTTCTTT.

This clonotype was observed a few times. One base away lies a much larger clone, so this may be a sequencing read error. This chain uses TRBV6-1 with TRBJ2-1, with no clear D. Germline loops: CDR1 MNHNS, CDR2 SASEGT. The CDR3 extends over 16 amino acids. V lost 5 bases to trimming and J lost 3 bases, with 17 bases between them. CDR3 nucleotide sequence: TGTGCCAGCAGTACAAACGACGGTAGCTTCTACAATGAGCAGTTCTTC. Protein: CASSTNDGSFYNEQFF.

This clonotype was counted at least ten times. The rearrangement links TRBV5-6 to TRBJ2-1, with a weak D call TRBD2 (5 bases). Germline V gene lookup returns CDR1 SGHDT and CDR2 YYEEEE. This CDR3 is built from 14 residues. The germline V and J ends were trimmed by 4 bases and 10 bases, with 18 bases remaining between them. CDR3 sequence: CASSMPPGSAEQFF. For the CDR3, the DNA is TGTGCCAGCAGCATGCCGCCGGGTAGCGCCGAGCAGTTCTTC. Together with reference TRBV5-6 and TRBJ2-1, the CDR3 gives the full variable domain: DAGVTQSPTHLIKTRGQQVTLRCSPKSGHDTVSWYQQALGQGPQFIFQYYEEEERQRGNFPDRFSGHQFPNYSSELNVNALLLGDSALYLCASSMPPGSAEQFFGPGTRLTVL.

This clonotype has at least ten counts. The CDR3 protein is CASSFISLNSPLHF. The CDR3 DNA reads as TGTGCCAGCAGTTTCATTAGCTTAAATTCACCCCTCCACTTT. V usage is TRBV12-3 or TRBV12-4 and J usage is TRBJ1-6; D is unresolved. Trimming took 3 bases from V and 7 from J, leaving 10 bases between them. The CDR3 covers 14 residues.

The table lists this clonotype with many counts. The DNA for the CDR3 is TGTGCCAGCAGCACCCGACAGGGGGCCGGCACTGAAGCTTTCTTT. It codes for CASSTRQGAGTEAFF. The V gene is TRBV7-2, the J gene TRBJ1-1, with 10 bases matching TRBD1. Germline assignment: CDR1 SGHTA and CDR2 FQGNSA. Unmatched junction bases numbered 7, after V lost 5 bases and J lost 4 bases. This CDR3 has 15 residues.

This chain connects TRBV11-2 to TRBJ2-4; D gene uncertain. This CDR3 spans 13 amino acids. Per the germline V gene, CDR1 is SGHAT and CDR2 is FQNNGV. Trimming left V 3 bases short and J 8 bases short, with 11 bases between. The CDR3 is CASSLMERDIQYF. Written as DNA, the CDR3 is TGTGCCAGCAGCTTGATGGAAAGAGACATTCAGTACTTC.

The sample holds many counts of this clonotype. CDR3 nucleotides: TGCAGTGCTAGTCGCGTCCTGGAGGCGGAAGAGACCCAGTACTTC. Translating gives CSASRVLEAEETQYF. This chain links TRBV20-1 with TRBJ2-5; perhaps TRBD2 as D (5 bases). Germline V gives CDR1 DFQATT, CDR2 SNEGSKA (reference sequence). The V end was cut by 3 bases, the J end by 3 bases, with 17 bases between. This CDR3 has 15 amino acids.

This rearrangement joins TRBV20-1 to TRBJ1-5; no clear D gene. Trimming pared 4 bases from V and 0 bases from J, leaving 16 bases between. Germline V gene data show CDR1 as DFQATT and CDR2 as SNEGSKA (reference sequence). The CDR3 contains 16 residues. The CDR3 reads CSAIFSEGSSNQPQHF. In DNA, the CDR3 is TGCAGTGCTATCTTTTCCGAGGGCAGTAGCAATCAGCCCCAGCATTTT.

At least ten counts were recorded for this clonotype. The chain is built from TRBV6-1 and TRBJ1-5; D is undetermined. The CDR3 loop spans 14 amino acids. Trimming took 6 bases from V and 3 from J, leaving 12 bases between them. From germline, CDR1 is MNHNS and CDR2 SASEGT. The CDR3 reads CASRGRALNQPQHF. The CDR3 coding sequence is TGTGCCAGCAGAGGACGCGCACTCAATCAGCCCCAGCATTTT.

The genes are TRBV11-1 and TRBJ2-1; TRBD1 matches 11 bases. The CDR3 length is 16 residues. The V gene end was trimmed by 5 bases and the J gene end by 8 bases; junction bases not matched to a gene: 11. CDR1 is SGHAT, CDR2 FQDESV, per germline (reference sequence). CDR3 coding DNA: TGTGCCAGCAGCGATAAGGGGACAGGGGGGGGTTATGAGCAGTTCTTC. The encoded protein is CASSDKGTGGGYEQFF. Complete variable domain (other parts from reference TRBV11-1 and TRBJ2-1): EAEVAQSPRYKITEKSQAVAFWCDPISGHATLYWYRQILGQGPELLVQFQDESVVDDSQLPKDRFSAERLKGVDSTLKIQPAELGDSAMYLCASSDKGTGGGYEQFFGPGTRLTVL.

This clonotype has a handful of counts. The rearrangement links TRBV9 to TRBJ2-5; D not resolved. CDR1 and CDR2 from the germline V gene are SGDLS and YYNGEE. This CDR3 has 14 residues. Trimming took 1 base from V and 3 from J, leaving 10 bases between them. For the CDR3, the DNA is TGTGCCAGCAGCGTATCCCCCCGAGAAGAGACCCAGTACTTC. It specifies CASSVSPREETQYF.

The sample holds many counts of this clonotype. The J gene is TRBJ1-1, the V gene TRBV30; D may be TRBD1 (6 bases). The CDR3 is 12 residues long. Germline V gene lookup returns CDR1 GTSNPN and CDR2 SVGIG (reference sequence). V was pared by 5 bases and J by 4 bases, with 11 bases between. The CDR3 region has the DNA TGTGCCTGGGGACAGAAGAGCACTGAAGCTTTCTTT. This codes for CAWGQKSTEAFF.

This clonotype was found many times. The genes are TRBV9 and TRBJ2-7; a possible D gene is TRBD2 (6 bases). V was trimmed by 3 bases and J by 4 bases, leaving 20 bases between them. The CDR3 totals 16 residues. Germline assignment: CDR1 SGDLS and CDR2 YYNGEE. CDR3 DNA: TGTGCCAGCAGCGGACCCGGGAGCGGAAGCGGTTACGAGCAGTACTTC. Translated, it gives CASSGPGSGSGYEQYF. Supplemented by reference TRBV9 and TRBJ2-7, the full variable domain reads DSGVTQTPKHLITATGQRVTLRCSPRSGDLSVYWYQQSLDQGLQFLIQYYNGEERAKGNILERFSAQQFPDLHSELNLSSLELGDSALYFCASSGPGSGSGYEQYFGPGTRLTVT.

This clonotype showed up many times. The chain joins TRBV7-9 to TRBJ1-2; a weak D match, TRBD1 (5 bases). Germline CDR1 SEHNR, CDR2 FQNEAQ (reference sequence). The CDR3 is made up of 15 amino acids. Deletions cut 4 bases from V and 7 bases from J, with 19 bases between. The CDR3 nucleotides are TGTGCCAGCAGCTCTAGAAAAGGGGATCAGAGTGGCTACACCTTC. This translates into CASSSRKGDQSGYTF.

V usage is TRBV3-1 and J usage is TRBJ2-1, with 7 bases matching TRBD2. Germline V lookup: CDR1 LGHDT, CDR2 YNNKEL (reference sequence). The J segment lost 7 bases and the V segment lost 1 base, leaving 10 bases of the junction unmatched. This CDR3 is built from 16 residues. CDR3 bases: TGTGCCAGCAGCCAAGCGTCTAGCGGTCTCTTAAATGAGCAGTTCTTC. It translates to CASSQASSGLLNEQFF.

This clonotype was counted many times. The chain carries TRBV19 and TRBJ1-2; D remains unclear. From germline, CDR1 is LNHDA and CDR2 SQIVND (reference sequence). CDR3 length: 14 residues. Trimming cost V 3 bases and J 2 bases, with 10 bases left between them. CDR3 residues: CASSMHGVNYGYTF. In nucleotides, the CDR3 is TGTGCCAGTAGTATGCATGGGGTGAACTATGGCTACACCTTC. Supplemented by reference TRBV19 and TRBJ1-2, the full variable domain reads DGGITQSPKYLFRKEGQNVTLSCEQNLNHDAMYWYRQDPGQGLRLIYYSQIVNDFQKGDIAEGYSVSREKKESFPLTVTSAQKNPTAFYLCASSMHGVNYGYTFGSGTRLTVV.

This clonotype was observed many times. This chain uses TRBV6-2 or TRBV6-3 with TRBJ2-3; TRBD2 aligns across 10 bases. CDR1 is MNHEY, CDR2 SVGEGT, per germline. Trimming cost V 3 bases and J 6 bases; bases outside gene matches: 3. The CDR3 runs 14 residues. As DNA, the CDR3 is TGTGCCAGCAGTTATTTACTAGCGGGGGATACGCAGTATTTT. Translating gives CASSYLLAGDTQYF.

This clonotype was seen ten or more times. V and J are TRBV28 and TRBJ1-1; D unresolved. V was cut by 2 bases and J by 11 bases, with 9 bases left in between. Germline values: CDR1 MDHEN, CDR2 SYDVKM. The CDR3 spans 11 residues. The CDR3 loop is CASSLGNEAFF. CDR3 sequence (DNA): TGTGCCAGCAGTTTAGGTAACGAGGCTTTCTTT.

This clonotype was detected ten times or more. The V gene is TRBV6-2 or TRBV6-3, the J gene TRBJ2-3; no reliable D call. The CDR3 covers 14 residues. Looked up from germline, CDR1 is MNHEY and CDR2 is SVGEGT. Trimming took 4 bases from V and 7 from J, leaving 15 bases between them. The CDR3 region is CASSSPAARNTQYF. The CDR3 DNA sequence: TGTGCCAGCAGTTCCCCTGCAGCTAGAAATACGCAGTATTTT.

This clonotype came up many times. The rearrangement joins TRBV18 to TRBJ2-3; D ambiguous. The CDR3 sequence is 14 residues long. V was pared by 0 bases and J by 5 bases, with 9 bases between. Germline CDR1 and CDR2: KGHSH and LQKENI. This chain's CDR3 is CASSPPARVDTQYF. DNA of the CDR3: TGTGCCAGCTCACCACCGGCCCGTGTAGATACGCAGTATTTT.